The present T cell receptor beta chain was sequenced within a study of tumor-infiltrating lymphocytes in localized non-small cell lung cancer. Assay: immunoSEQ multiplex PCR; the TCRdb copy retains only in-frame clones and omits some. In the table there are some 30,000 clones, 80% to 90% of which are singletons. Germline V CDR1 and CDR2: SGHDT, YYEEEE. This CDR3 has 14 amino acids. V was cut by 0 bases and J by 5 bases, with 11 bases left in between. The gene calls are TRBV5-6 and TRBJ1-1; a possible D gene is TRBD1 (5 bases). The TCR sequence derives from a human donor with non-small cell lung cancer. Sequences were obtained from lung tumor tissue. The CDR3 loop reads CASSLVLGGTEAFF. For the CDR3, the DNA is TGTGCCAGCAGCTTGGTCCTGGGGGGGACTGAAGCTTTCTTT.